This T cell receptor beta chain was profiled in a study of cytomegalovirus exposure and HLA in healthy donors. Study results and caveats: Fewer N-insertions than the roughly 670-donor mean were reportedly shown by an Asian-associated ancestry cluster in a later analysis. A missense DCLRE1C variant was associated with V- and J-gene trimming of TCR beta chains in a later analysis, and an independent cohort replicated the association. TCR association rates varied by HLA locus in a later analysis, with DRB1 highest and HLA-C lowest.

Worth noting for this clone: Its target is unknown.

Researchers ran the PCR with 60 Vbeta and 13 Jbeta primers. As handled by the study authors: An analysis that came later counted around 80 million unique TCR beta chains, around 10 million shared. The repertoire was sequenced with immunoSEQ multiplex PCR; TCRdb's copy has only in-frame clones and lacks some. The V and J calls and clone size come from that table; D and trimming were worked out from the DNA. Found here are under 200,000 clones, around 77% of them singletons; the top ten hold 2% to 2.5%. The ends lost 5 bases at V and 1 base at J; junction bases unmatched: 15. The germline V gene encodes CDR1 MNHEY and CDR2 SMNVEV (reference sequence). The CDR3 runs to 18 residues.

This receptor was taken from a man aged 60 to 75 in good health and CMV-seronegative. The source material was PBMCs. The chain recombines TRBV27 with TRBJ2-7, with TRBD2 identical over 9 bases. The CDR3 loop reads CASSPNPLPSGASYEQYF. The DNA for the CDR3 is TGTGCCAGCAGTCCAAACCCACTTCCTAGCGGGGCTTCCTACGAGCAGTACTTC.